This TCR beta chain was recovered during a study of beta chain features in type 1 diabetes. Overall study: Over all samples combined, some 99,000,000 sorted cells were examined.

Germline loops: CDR1 SGHTA, CDR2 FQGTGA. J gave up 0 bases and V 5 bases, and 2 bases lay outside the gene matches. The length of the CDR3 is 14 residues. The authors reverse transcribed all of the isolated RNA, so sequencing captured expressed TCRB transcripts. Generated by immunoSEQ multiplex PCR, the TCRdb table keeps only in-frame clones and is missing some. The sample yields approximately 120,000 clones, 30% to 50% seen once. The chain combines TRBV7-3 with TRBJ2-5; 8 bases map to TRBD2. This TCR came from a woman younger than 35 in good health. Sequenced input: stem cell memory CD4+ T cells from blood. The CDR3 DNA reads TGTGCCAGCAGCCTCGGGGGGGACCAAGAGACCCAGTACTTC. It is translated as CASSLGGDQETQYF.